The 12 T cell receptor beta chains in this list originate from one sample, sequenced in a study of OX40 agonist ivuxolimab in advanced cancers. TCRdb's table, derived via immunoSEQ multiplex PCR, lists solely in-frame clones and lacks some. The sample lists 150,000 to 190,000 clones; roughly 92% were seen once. Source: CD4+ or CD8+ T cells sorted from blood, taken in a trial of the OX40 agonist ivuxolimab. These receptors all come from an adult with an advanced solid tumor such as melanoma, head and neck, liver or kidney cancer.

The gene calls are TRBV18 and TRBJ1-1, with 7 bases fitting TRBD1. CDR3 length: 15 amino acids. The germline CDR1 and CDR2 sequences are KGHSH and LQKENI. V dropped 2 bases and J dropped 6; count of bases not matched to a gene: 9. The CDR3 DNA reads TGTGCCAGCTCACCAGTCGGACAGGTCCTTTCTGAAGCTTTCTTT. This gives the protein CASSPVGQVLSEAFF.

The CDR3 DNA follows: TGTGCCGTCGGGGGGTCTCAAGAGACCCAGTACTTC. This gives the protein CAVGGSQETQYF. The chain couples TRBV10-3 to TRBJ2-5; 7 bases align to TRBD2. CDR1 is ENHRY and CDR2 is SYGVKD in the germline V gene. Trimming took 11 bases from V and 2 from J; bases not matched to a gene: 5. The CDR3 consists of 12 residues.

This chain joins TRBV29-1 and TRBJ2-3; D is unresolved. Between the trimmed V and J ends, which lost 1 base and 6 bases, there was a span of 11 bases. CDR1 SQVTM and CDR2 ANQGSEA come from the germline V gene. The CDR3 sequence is 13 residues long. This chain's CDR3 is CSVEGTYRDTQYF. CDR3 bases: TGCAGCGTTGAAGGCACGTATAGGGATACGCAGTATTTT.

The chain joins TRBV4-1 to TRBJ1-3; D is ambiguous. The germline gives CDR1 MGHRA, CDR2 YSYEKL. The CDR3 loop spans 12 amino acids. V lost 5 bases and J 3 bases, leaving 5 bases between the germline ends. The CDR3 sequence is CASSKIGNTIYF. CDR3 DNA: TGCGCCAGCAGCAAGATTGGAAACACCATATATTTT.

The V call is TRBV28, the J call TRBJ2-7; D call uncertain. The CDR3 is 14 amino acids. Trimming stripped 5 bases from V and 0 bases from J, with 11 bases between. From germline, CDR1 is MDHEN and CDR2 SYDVKM. CDR3 residues: CASSVQESSYEQYF. The CDR3 DNA is TGTGCCAGCAGTGTACAAGAGAGCTCCTACGAGCAGTACTTC.

The J gene is TRBJ1-1, the V gene TRBV7-2; no firm D call. Trimming removed 5 bases from V and 6 bases from J, with 13 bases in between. This CDR3 region has 13 residues. Germline V gives CDR1 SGHTA, CDR2 FQGNSA. The chain's CDR3 is CASSPDVPAEAFF. The CDR3 DNA reads as TGTGCCAGCAGCCCGGACGTTCCCGCTGAAGCTTTCTTT.

The gene calls are TRBV6-5 and TRBJ1-2; 7 nucleotides align to TRBD1. The V gene end was trimmed by 6 bases and the J gene end by 4 bases; junction bases not matched to a gene: 8. Germline values: CDR1 MNHEY, CDR2 SVGAGI. The CDR3 consists of 14 residues. Here the CDR3 DNA reads TGTGCCAGCAGCGACCGACAGGGCGGCTATGGCTACACCTTC. Amino acids: CASSDRQGGYGYTF.

V is TRBV11-3 and J is TRBJ1-4; D is unresolved. The V gene lost 4 bases and the J gene lost 8 bases, with 20 bases spanning the gap. Germline assignment: CDR1 SGHNT and CDR2 YENEEA. The CDR3 has 16 residues. In nucleotides, the CDR3 is TGTGCCAGCAGCTCACGGGCAGCCTCGAGGGAAGAAAAACTGTTTTTT. Translated: CASSSRAASREEKLFF.

The chain couples TRBV5-1 to TRBJ1-4, with D perhaps TRBD1 (6 bases). The CDR3 is made up of 14 amino acids. The germline V and J ends were trimmed by 4 bases and 0 bases, with 7 bases remaining between them. Germline CDR1 is SGHRS and CDR2 is YFSETQ. The CDR3 region is CASSRTATNEKLFF. Here the CDR3 DNA reads TGCGCCAGCAGCAGGACAGCAACTAATGAAAAACTGTTTTTT.

The rearrangement joins TRBV7-8 to TRBJ2-7, with D hard to call. The CDR3 runs to 13 residues. V was shortened by 1 base and J by 6 bases, with 10 bases between the two germline ends. CDR1 SGHVS and CDR2 FQNEAQ come from the germline V gene. The CDR3 loop reads CASSLVAGGEQYF. The CDR3 nucleotides read TGTGCCAGCAGCTTAGTGGCTGGCGGCGAGCAGTACTTC.

The rearrangement joins TRBV18 to TRBJ2-6; 7 bases agree with TRBD1. There are 18 residues in the CDR3. The V gene's germline CDR1 is KGHSH and CDR2 LQKENI. V was pared by 3 bases and J by 2 bases, with 10 bases of the junction left unmatched. The CDR3 here is CASSPSMTGSTGANVLTF. CDR3 nucleotides: TGTGCCAGCTCACCCTCAATGACAGGGAGTACTGGGGCCAACGTCCTGACTTTC.

The CDR3 loop is CSAGGREKLFF. The CDR3 bases are TGCAGTGCCGGGGGGAGAGAAAAACTGTTTTTT. The V call is TRBV20-1, the J call TRBJ1-4; D is perhaps TRBD1 (5 bases). The CDR3 contains 11 residues. V lost 6 bases and J lost 8, with 10 bases in between. The V gene's germline CDR1 is DFQATT and CDR2 SNEGSKA (reference sequence).